One sample yielded the 30 T cell receptor beta chains listed below, sequenced in a study of identical twins. From the 5' RACE reads, TCRdb called clonotypes with MiXCR, one entry per CDR3 protein. In the table there are roughly 720,000 distinct CDR3 sequences, about 18% of which are singletons. The data were also submitted as part of a second study, on T cells expressing NK-cell markers.

Sample: PBMCs. Receptor source: a woman aged 18-30 years in good health.

This clonotype turned up a few times. The J gene is TRBJ1-1, the V gene TRBV20-1; tentatively, D is TRBD1 (6 bases). Germline V lookup: CDR1 DFQATT, CDR2 SNEGSKA (reference sequence). There are 14 residues in the CDR3. V dropped 6 bases and J dropped 0 bases, with 14 bases sitting between them. CDR3 bases: TGCAGTGCGCCGCCCGGGACACTGAACACTGAAGCTTTCTTT. Translating gives CSAPPGTLNTEAFF.

This chain connects TRBV5-6 to TRBJ2-1, with 7 bases matching TRBD1. Losses at the gene ends were 4 bases for V and 14 bases for J; bases not matched to a gene: 12. CDR3 length: 13 residues. Germline values: CDR1 SGHDT, CDR2 YYEEEE. CDR3 protein: CASSPGDSGSKFF. CDR3 bases: TGTGCCAGCAGCCCCGGGGACAGCGGATCCAAGTTCTTC. The full variable domain, in which reference TRBV5-6 and TRBJ2-1 provide the parts outside the CDR3, is DAGVTQSPTHLIKTRGQQVTLRCSPKSGHDTVSWYQQALGQGPQFIFQYYEEEERQRGNFPDRFSGHQFPNYSSELNVNALLLGDSALYLCASSPGDSGSKFFGPGTRLTVL.

This clonotype was detected only a few times. This rearrangement joins TRBV7-2 to TRBJ1-1; D uncertain. With 1 base removed from V and 5 bases from J, the gap between germline ends came to 11 bases. The CDR3 totals 14 residues. Germline V gene sequence: CDR1 SGHTA, CDR2 FQGNSA. CDR3 protein: CASSLVVTGTEAFF. The CDR3 DNA reads TGTGCCAGCAGCTTAGTTGTGACGGGGACTGAAGCTTTCTTT.

This clonotype was counted between two and nine times. This chain connects TRBV15 to TRBJ2-1, with TRBD1 identical over 7 bases. The germline V gene encodes CDR1 LNHNV and CDR2 YYDKDF (reference sequence). Unmatched junction bases numbered 8, after V lost 3 bases and J lost 9 bases. This CDR3 has 14 amino acids. The CDR3 DNA follows: TGTGCCACCAGCAGCCCGACAGGGACCGGTGAGCAGTTCTTC. It encodes CATSSPTGTGEQFF.

In this sample, this clonotype turned up many times. The V call is TRBV5-1, the J call TRBJ2-7; TRBD2 matches at 9 bases. V shed 0 bases, J shed 2 bases, and the junction held 3 bases outside the gene matches. Germline lookup yields CDR1 SGHRS and CDR2 YFSETQ. The CDR3 extends over 15 amino acids. Here the CDR3 reads CASSLVAGGTYEQYF. As DNA, the CDR3 is TGCGCCAGCAGCTTGGTCGCGGGAGGGACCTACGAGCAGTACTTC.

The CDR3 region is CAISEGQSNQPQHF. CDR3 sequence (DNA): TGTGCCATCAGTGAAGGGCAAAGCAATCAGCCCCAGCATTTT. This chain connects TRBV10-3 to TRBJ1-5; D is ambiguous. This CDR3 region has 14 residues. V was trimmed by 3 bases and J by 1 base, leaving 7 bases between them. Per germline, CDR1 ENHRY and CDR2 SYGVKD.

This clonotype was detected a few times. The genes are TRBV6-5 and TRBJ1-1; weak D call: TRBD1 (5 bases). Deletions cut 2 bases from V and 3 bases from J, with 13 bases between. Germline-derived CDR1 and CDR2 are MNHEY and SVGAGI. The CDR3 has 15 amino acids. DNA for the CDR3: TGTGCCAGCAGTTACCAACCGACAGTTCACACTGAAGCTTTCTTT. Its protein is CASSYQPTVHTEAFF.

The chain joins TRBV6-1 to TRBJ2-6; D perhaps matches TRBD1 (6 bases). Germline V gene sequence: CDR1 MNHNS, CDR2 SASEGT. CDR3 length: 15 residues. V gave up 5 bases and J gave up 3 bases, with 11 bases separating them. CDR3 DNA: TGTGCCAGCAGTATCGGCAGGGGTGGGGCCAACGTCCTGACTTTC. Its translation is CASSIGRGGANVLTF.

V and J are TRBV7-2 and TRBJ2-7, with D uncertain. This CDR3 region has 12 residues. Germline V gene sequence: CDR1 SGHTA, CDR2 FQGNSA. The V end was cut by 5 bases, the J end by 6 bases, with 11 bases between. In DNA, the CDR3 is TGTGCCAGCAGCCCCGGGTTGTCCGAGCAGTACTTC. It is translated as CASSPGLSEQYF.

The genes are TRBV6-1 and TRBJ1-5, with 8 bases matching TRBD1. Per the germline V gene, CDR1 is MNHNS and CDR2 is SASEGT. The CDR3 covers 18 residues. With 5 bases clipped from V and 1 base from J, the junction kept 13 bases outside the gene matches. This CDR3 is CASSPTDRDFVSNQPQHF. The DNA for the CDR3 is TGTGCCAGCAGTCCTACGGACAGGGATTTTGTAAGCAATCAGCCCCAGCATTTT.

This clonotype was observed a handful of times. CDR3 coding DNA: TGTGCCAGCAGCGTCACGAGCTATGAGCAGTTCTTC. This codes for CASSVTSYEQFF. V and J are TRBV7-2 and TRBJ2-1; D is uncertain. This CDR3 contains 12 residues. Germline CDR1 SGHTA, CDR2 FQGNSA. The V end lost 5 bases, the J end lost 8 bases, and 10 bases lay between the germline ends.

This clonotype was counted between two and nine times. V usage is TRBV12-3 or TRBV12-4 and J usage is TRBJ1-1, with 7 bases aligning to TRBD1. The CDR3 extends over 12 amino acids. J was trimmed by 7 bases and V by 6 bases; bases with no gene match: 5. The CDR3 spells CASRTGVGEAFF. The CDR3 nucleotides read TGTGCCAGCAGAACAGGGGTTGGTGAAGCTTTCTTT.

This clonotype turned up a few times. The chain employs TRBV20-1 and TRBJ2-2; 13 positions match TRBD2. The germline CDR1 and CDR2 sequences are DFQATT and SNEGSKA (reference sequence). The CDR3 covers 14 residues. With 3 bases clipped from V and 8 bases from J, the junction kept 3 bases outside the gene matches. The CDR3: CSARGLAGSGELFF. CDR3 nucleotide sequence: TGCAGTGCTAGGGGACTAGCGGGATCGGGGGAGCTGTTTTTT.

This clonotype was seen more than once but under ten times. This sequence joins TRBV20-1 and TRBJ2-3, with a weak D call TRBD2 (5 bases). The CDR3 has 12 residues. Germline lookup yields CDR1 DFQATT and CDR2 SNEGSKA (reference sequence). Deletions cut 7 bases from V and 8 bases from J, with 16 bases between. CDR3 in amino acids: CSVPRRGGTQYF. The CDR3 bases are TGCAGTGTACCCCGCCGGGGTGGTACGCAGTATTTT.

This clonotype was observed many times. The V call is TRBV12-3 or TRBV12-4, the J call TRBJ1-2; 7 nucleotides agree with TRBD1. The trim removed 6 bases at V and 4 bases at J, leaving 8 bases unmatched. This CDR3 spans 14 amino acids. CDR3 protein: CASSKDRNIYGYTF. For the CDR3, the DNA is TGTGCCAGCAGCAAGGACAGGAATATCTATGGCTACACCTTC.

V is TRBV11-1 and J is TRBJ2-1; D ambiguous. There are 13 residues in the CDR3. Trimming removed 2 bases at V and 5 bases at J, with 7 bases between. Germline CDR1 and CDR2: SGHAT and FQDESV (reference sequence). The CDR3 loop is CASSLSTNNEQFF. The CDR3 nucleotides are TGTGCCAGCAGCTTAAGCACGAACAATGAGCAGTTCTTC.

Only a few counts were recorded for this clonotype. The chain combines TRBV12-3 or TRBV12-4 with TRBJ2-1, with 8 bases lining up with TRBD2. This CDR3 is built from 14 residues. The V segment lost 6 bases and the J segment 9 bases; nucleotides outside the gene matches: 10. Here the CDR3 DNA reads TGTGCCAGCAGCATCAGCGGGAGCCCCAGTGAGCAGTTCTTC. Its protein is CASSISGSPSEQFF.

CDR3 DNA: TGTGCCAGCAGGCCCTCGGGGAGGGGTGGCTACACCTTC. Translated, it gives CASRPSGRGGYTF. The chain recombines TRBV12-3 or TRBV12-4 with TRBJ1-2, with D perhaps matching TRBD1 (5 bases). The ends were cut back, 6 bases at V and 7 bases at J, with 15 bases in the middle. The CDR3 contains 13 residues.

The J gene is TRBJ2-1, the V gene TRBV6-1; D gene uncertain. The CDR3 runs 14 residues. Per the germline V gene, CDR1 is MNHNS and CDR2 is SASEGT. The V and J ends lost 3 bases and 6 bases respectively, with 12 bases between them. CDR3 protein: CASSDWGSSNEQFF. The DNA for the CDR3 is TGTGCCAGCAGTGACTGGGGATCAAGCAATGAGCAGTTCTTC.

The J gene is TRBJ2-3, the V gene TRBV20-1; D tentatively reads TRBD1 or TRBD2 (5 bases each). The CDR3 covers 14 residues. Trimming removed 6 bases from V and 1 base from J, with 14 bases in between. Germline CDR1 and CDR2: DFQATT and SNEGSKA (reference sequence). The CDR3 region is CSARRGPGTDTQYF. DNA of the CDR3: TGCAGTGCCAGAAGGGGACCCGGCACAGATACGCAGTATTTT.

This clonotype has more than one count but fewer than ten. The rearrangement links TRBV7-3 to TRBJ2-7; D not certain. The CDR3 has 9 residues. Trimming took 5 bases from V and 12 from J, leaving 8 bases between them. Germline CDR1 reads SGHTA; CDR2 reads FQGTGA. The CDR3 sequence is CASSRALYF. CDR3 sequence (DNA): TGTGCCAGCAGCCGCGCTTTGTACTTC.

This clonotype was counted only a few times. The chain uses TRBV5-1 and TRBJ2-7; the match to TRBD1 covers 8 bases. There are 16 residues in the CDR3. CDR1 SGHRS and CDR2 YFSETQ come from the germline V gene. V dropped 4 bases and J dropped 1; count of bases not matched to a gene: 10. The CDR3 bases are TGCGCCAGCAGCCAACCGGGACAGGCTCCTTCCTACGAGCAGTACTTC. It specifies CASSQPGQAPSYEQYF. Drawing the rest from reference TRBV5-1 and TRBJ2-7, the complete variable domain is KAGVTQTPRYLIKTRGQQVTLSCSPISGHRSVSWYQQTPGQGLQFLFEYFSETQRNKGNFPGRFSGRQFSNSRSEMNVSTLELGDSALYLCASSQPGQAPSYEQYFGPGTRLTVT.

The CDR3 region has the DNA TGTGCCAGCGGCCCCGGGCTCCTCGGGTACGAGCAGTACTTC. This translates into CASGPGLLGYEQYF. The chain is built from TRBV5-5 and TRBJ2-7, with D uncertain. CDR1 and CDR2 from the germline V gene are SGHKS and YYEKEE (reference sequence). V lost 7 bases and J lost 4, with 18 bases in between. The CDR3 has 14 residues.

The chain employs TRBV20-1 and TRBJ1-4; D unclear. The germline CDR1 and CDR2 sequences are DFQATT and SNEGSKA (reference sequence). The V and J ends lost 6 bases and 4 bases respectively, with 15 bases between them. The CDR3 consists of 14 residues. The CDR3 region has the DNA TGCAGTGCCTCTGACGGAGGAAATAATGAAAAACTGTTTTTT. It yields the protein CSASDGGNNEKLFF.

The chain carries TRBV12-3 or TRBV12-4 and TRBJ2-1; 10 bases are a match to TRBD2. Trimming removed 3 bases from V and 5 bases from J; junction bases left unmatched: 7. The CDR3 loop spans 16 amino acids. This CDR3 is CASSFALAGVNNEQFF. As DNA, the CDR3 is TGTGCCAGCAGTTTCGCCCTAGCGGGAGTTAACAATGAGCAGTTCTTC.

The DNA of the CDR3 is TGTGCCAGCAGCGTGGGCGCGGGGGGCTACACCTTC. This encodes CASSVGAGGYTF. The rearrangement joins TRBV9 to TRBJ1-2; D is undetermined. The CDR3 sequence is 12 residues long. V lost 2 bases to trimming and J lost 8 bases, with 10 bases between them. Germline V gives CDR1 SGDLS, CDR2 YYNGEE.

The chain recombines TRBV7-2 with TRBJ1-2; D is ambiguous. The CDR3 has 15 residues. The V end was cut by 5 bases, the J end by 4 bases, with 17 bases between. Germline V lookup: CDR1 SGHTA, CDR2 FQGNSA. The CDR3: CASSVDLEAFYGYTF. The CDR3 nucleotides are TGTGCCAGCAGCGTGGACCTCGAGGCCTTCTATGGCTACACCTTC.

The rearrangement joins TRBV12-3 or TRBV12-4 to TRBJ2-7; D might be TRBD2 (5 bases). The CDR3 length is 13 residues. V lost 4 bases to trimming and J lost 4 bases, with 11 bases between them. The CDR3: CASSSGSFYEQYF. Here the CDR3 DNA reads TGTGCCAGCAGTTCGGGATCTTTTTACGAGCAGTACTTC.

V gene TRBV10-3 combines with J gene TRBJ2-1, with 11 nucleotides matching TRBD2. Per the germline V gene, CDR1 is ENHRY and CDR2 is SYGVKD. V trimming: 9 bases; J trimming: 7 bases; junction bases outside the gene matches: 5. The CDR3 sequence is 13 residues long. CDR3 sequence: CAIGLAGINEQFF. As DNA, the CDR3 is TGTGCCATAGGACTAGCGGGTATAAATGAGCAGTTCTTC.

This clonotype showed up just a few times. V is TRBV29-1 and J is TRBJ2-3, with TRBD2 identical over 7 bases. The CDR3 is made up of 16 amino acids. J gave up 0 bases and V 1 base, and 7 bases lay outside the gene matches. Per germline, CDR1 SQVTM and CDR2 ANQGSEA. CDR3 protein: CSVEAPPSGSTDTQYF. The CDR3 DNA follows: TGCAGCGTTGAAGCGCCTCCTAGCGGTAGCACAGATACGCAGTATTTT.